In this sample, the clone carrying this TCR beta chain turned up many times. This entry belongs to a study of T cells in Graves' hyperthyroidism and ophthalmopathy. Researchers took RNA transcripts and amplified the TCR beta CDR3 regions from them. The TCR CDR3 was amplified in a first-round RT-PCR using the HTBI primer set. TCRdb itself ran the multiplex PCR reads through MiXCR, one entry per CDR3 protein. The sample lists about 200,000 distinct CDR3 sequences; approximately 16% were seen once. V dropped 7 bases and J dropped 6 bases, with 13 bases sitting between them. The CDR3 contains 13 residues. Germline V gives CDR1 SNHLY, CDR2 FYNNEI.

The chain links TRBV2 to TRBJ1-5; D might be TRBD1 (5 bases). The clonotype comes from a woman aged 45 to 65 with Graves' hyperthyroidism. The material sequenced was blood. The CDR3 DNA reads as TGTGCCAGCATACGGGGCGCCGGTCAGCCCCAGCATTTT. It codes for CASIRGAGQPQHF.